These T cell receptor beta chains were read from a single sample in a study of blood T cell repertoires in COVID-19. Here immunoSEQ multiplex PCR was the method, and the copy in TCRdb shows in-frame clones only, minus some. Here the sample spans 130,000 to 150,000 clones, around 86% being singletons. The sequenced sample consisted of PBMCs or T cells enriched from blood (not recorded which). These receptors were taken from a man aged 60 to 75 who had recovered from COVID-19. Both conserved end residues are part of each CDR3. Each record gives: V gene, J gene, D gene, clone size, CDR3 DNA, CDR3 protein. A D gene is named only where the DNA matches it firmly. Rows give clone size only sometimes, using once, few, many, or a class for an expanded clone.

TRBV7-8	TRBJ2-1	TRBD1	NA	TGTGCCAGCAGACGGACAGGGGTGCACAATGAGCAGTTCTTC	CASRRTGVHNEQFF
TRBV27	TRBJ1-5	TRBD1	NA	TGTGCCAGCAGTTTATTCGGGACAGGGGTGGGTCAGCCCCAGCATTTT	CASSLFGTGVGQPQHF
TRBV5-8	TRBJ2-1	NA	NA	TGTGCCAGCACCCAGGGGGGAGCTTACAATGAGCAGTTCTTC	CASTQGGAYNEQFF
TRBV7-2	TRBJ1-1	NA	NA	TGTGCCAGCAGCTTACGAGCGGGGAACACTGAAGCTTTCTTT	CASSLRAGNTEAFF
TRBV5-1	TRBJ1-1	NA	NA	TGCGCCAGCTCCTCAGGGTTTAGTAACGAAGCTTTCTTT	CASSSGFSNEAFF
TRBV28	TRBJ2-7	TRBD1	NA	TGTGCCAGCAGTTTGGTGGGGACAGAATACGAGCAGTACTTC	CASSLVGTEYEQYF
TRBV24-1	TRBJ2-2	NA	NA	TGTGCCACCAGTGATTTTTCGAAAGGGGGGGACACCGGGGAGCTGTTTTTT	CATSDFSKGGDTGELFF
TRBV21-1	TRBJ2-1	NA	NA	TGTGCCAGCAGCCCAGAGGTAGCGGGAGGGGATGAGCAGTTCTTC	CASSPEVAGGDEQFF
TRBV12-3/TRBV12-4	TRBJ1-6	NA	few	TGTGCCAGTACAGGTTTTTCTAATTCACCCCTCCACTTT	CASTGFSNSPLHF
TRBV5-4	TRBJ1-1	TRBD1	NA	TGTGCCAGCAGGCCGGGACAGCCCAACACTGAAGCTTTCTTT	CASRPGQPNTEAFF
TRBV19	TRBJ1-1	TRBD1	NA	TGTGCCAGTAGTCCCGGACAGGGTTGGACTGAAGCTTTCTTT	CASSPGQGWTEAFF
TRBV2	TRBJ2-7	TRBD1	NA	TGTGCCAGCAAGGGACAGGGGGCTCTTGACGAGCAGTACTTC	CASKGQGALDEQYF
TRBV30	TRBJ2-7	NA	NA	TGTGCCTGGAGCCCCCGACGGGACTCCTACGAGCAGTACTTC	CAWSPRRDSYEQYF
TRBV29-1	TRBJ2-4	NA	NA	TGCAGCGTTGTACTGGGAACAGGGCGGAACATTCAGTACTTC	CSVVLGTGRNIQYF
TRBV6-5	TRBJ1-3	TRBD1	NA	TGTGCCAGCAGTTTCTTCGGACAGGATGGAAACACCATATATTTT	CASSFFGQDGNTIYF
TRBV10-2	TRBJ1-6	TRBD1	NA	TGCGCCAGCTATTCCGGGACAGGGACCCACCACTTT	CASYSGTGTHHF
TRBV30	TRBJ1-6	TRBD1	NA	TGTGCCTGCCAGGGGGCGAATTCACCCCTCCACTTT	CACQGANSPLHF
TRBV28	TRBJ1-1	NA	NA	TGTGCCAGCAGTTCATCAGGGGCGAGGACTGAAGCTTTCTTT	CASSSSGARTEAFF
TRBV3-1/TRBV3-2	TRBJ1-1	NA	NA	TGTGCCAGCAGCCAAGTCGGTCCGGGAACTGAAGCTTTCTTT	CASSQVGPGTEAFF
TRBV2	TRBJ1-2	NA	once	TGTGCCACCAGAGGGGGTAATTGGGGCTACACCTTC	CATRGGNWGYTF
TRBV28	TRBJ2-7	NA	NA	TGTGCCAGCAGTTTGGAGGGTTCCTACGAGCAGTACTTC	CASSLEGSYEQYF
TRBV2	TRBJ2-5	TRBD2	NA	TGTGCCAGCAGTGTTATGCGGGAGGTCCAAGAGACCCAGTACTTC	CASSVMREVQETQYF
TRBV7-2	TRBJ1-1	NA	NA	TGTGCCAGCAGCCAACCCGGACAAAGAAGAACTGAAGCTTTCTTT	CASSQPGQRRTEAFF
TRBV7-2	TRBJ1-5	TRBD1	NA	TGTGCCAGCACCATACAGGGGGTTCAGCCCCAGCATTTT	CASTIQGVQPQHF
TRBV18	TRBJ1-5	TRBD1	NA	TGTGCCAGCTCATCCAGCGAGGGGGCCGGGCAGCATTTT	CASSSSEGAGQHF
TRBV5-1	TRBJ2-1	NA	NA	TGCGCCAGCAGTTTGGTTAGTTTCAATGAGCAGTTCTTC	CASSLVSFNEQFF
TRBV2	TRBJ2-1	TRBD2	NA	TGTGCCAGCAGAGAAAGACTAGCGGGGGGGATTGAGCAGTTCTTC	CASRERLAGGIEQFF
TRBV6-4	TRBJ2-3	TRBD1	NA	TGTGCCAGCAGTGAAACGGACAGGGCCACAGATACGCAGTATTTT	CASSETDRATDTQYF
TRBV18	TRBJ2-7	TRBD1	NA	TGTGCCAGCTCGCCCGGACAGGGGGCGATGTCCTACGAGCAGTACTTC	CASSPGQGAMSYEQYF
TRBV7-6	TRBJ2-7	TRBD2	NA	TGTGCCAGCAGCCCCGGGACTAGCGGGACTGTAACCTACGAGCAGTACTTC	CASSPGTSGTVTYEQYF
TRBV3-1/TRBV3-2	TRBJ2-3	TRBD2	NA	TGTGCCAGCAGCCAAGGGACTAGCGGGGAGGATACGCAGTATTTT	CASSQGTSGEDTQYF
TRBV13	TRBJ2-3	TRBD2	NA	TGTGCCAGCAGCTCACTAGCGGGAGAAGCAGATACGCAGTATTTT	CASSSLAGEADTQYF
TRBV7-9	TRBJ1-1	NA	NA	TGTGCCAGCAGCTTAGCGATAGGGGTGAACACTGAAGCTTTCTTT	CASSLAIGVNTEAFF
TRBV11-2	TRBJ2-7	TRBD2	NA	TGTGCCAGCAGCTTAGCCTCTAGCGGGGGGTTCTACGAGCAGTACTTC	CASSLASSGGFYEQYF
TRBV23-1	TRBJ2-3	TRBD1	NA	TGCGCCAGCAGTCAGACAGGGCCGCCTAGCACAGATACGCAGTATTTT	CASSQTGPPSTDTQYF
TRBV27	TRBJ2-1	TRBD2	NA	TGTGCCAGCAGTTTAAGGAGCGGGATGGATGAGCAGTTCTTC	CASSLRSGMDEQFF
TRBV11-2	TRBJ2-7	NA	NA	TGTGCCAGCAGCTTTTCGCGGTCCTACGAGCAGTACTTC	CASSFSRSYEQYF
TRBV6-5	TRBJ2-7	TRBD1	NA	TGTGCCAGCAGCCGTGGACAGGGAGGCGGCGAGCAGTACTTC	CASSRGQGGGEQYF
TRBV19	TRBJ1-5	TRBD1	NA	TGTGCCAGTAGTATGACAGGGGGAAGCAATCAGCCCCAGCATTTT	CASSMTGGSNQPQHF
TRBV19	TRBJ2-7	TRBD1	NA	TGTGCCAGTTCTGACAGGGGCTACGAGCAGTACTTC	CASSDRGYEQYF
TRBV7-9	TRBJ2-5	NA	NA	TGTGCCAGCAGCCACCATAACGGAGAGACCCAGTACTTC	CASSHHNGETQYF
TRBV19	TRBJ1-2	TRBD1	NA	TGTGCCAGTAGCGACAGGGCGAGGGGCTACACCTTC	CASSDRARGYTF
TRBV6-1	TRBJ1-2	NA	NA	TGTGCCAGCAGTGAAGGGGTGGGGCCCCTCTATGGCTACACCTTC	CASSEGVGPLYGYTF
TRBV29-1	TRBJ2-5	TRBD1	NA	TGCAGCGCCGACAGGGTCTTAGGGGAGACCCAGTACTTC	CSADRVLGETQYF
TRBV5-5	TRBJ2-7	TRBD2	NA	TGTGCCAGCAGGACGGGACTAGCGGAGATCTACGAGCAGTACTTC	CASRTGLAEIYEQYF
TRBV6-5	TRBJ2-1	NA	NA	TGTGCCAGCAGGTATGACACCGATGAGCAGTTCTTC	CASRYDTDEQFF
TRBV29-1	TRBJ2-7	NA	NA	TGCAGCGCCGGGGACACGCTCTACGAGCAGTACTTC	CSAGDTLYEQYF
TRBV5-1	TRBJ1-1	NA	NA	TGCGCCAGCAGCTCCCAGACAGGTAACACTGAAGCTTTCTTT	CASSSQTGNTEAFF
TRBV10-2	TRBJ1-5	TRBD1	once	TGCGCCAGCAGTGTTGGACAGGTCAATCAGCCCCAGCATTTT	CASSVGQVNQPQHF
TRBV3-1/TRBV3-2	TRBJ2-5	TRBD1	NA	TGTGCCAGCAGCGCCCGACAGGGGGTCCAAGAGACCCAGTACTTC	CASSARQGVQETQYF
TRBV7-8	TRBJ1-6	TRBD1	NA	TGTGCCAGCTCAGTGACAGGGGGCTCCTATAATTCACCCCTCCACTTT	CASSVTGGSYNSPLHF
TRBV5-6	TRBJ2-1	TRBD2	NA	TGTGCCAGCAGCTCCGCGATAATACCGGGACTAGGTGGTGATGAGCAGTTCTTC	CASSSAIIPGLGGDEQFF
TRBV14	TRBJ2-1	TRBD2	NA	TGTGCCAGCAGCCAAGACGCCGGGGTAGCGGGAGTGGGGCCCTCCTACAATGAGCAGTTCTTC	CASSQDAGVAGVGPSYNEQFF
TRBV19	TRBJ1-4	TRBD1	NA	TGTGCCAGTAGACAGGGGCCTGGTGAAAAACTGTTTTTT	CASRQGPGEKLFF
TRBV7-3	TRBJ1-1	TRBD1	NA	TGTGCCAGCAGCTTACGACAGGGGACTGAAGCTTTCTTT	CASSLRQGTEAFF
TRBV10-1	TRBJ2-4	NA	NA	TGCGCCAGCAGTGAGTCGAGTTGGGGGGTCAAAAACATTCAGTACTTC	CASSESSWGVKNIQYF
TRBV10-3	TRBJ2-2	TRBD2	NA	TGTGCCATCAGCAGACTAGCGGGAGGGCCGGTTTCCCCGGGGGAGCTGTTTTTT	CAISRLAGGPVSPGELFF
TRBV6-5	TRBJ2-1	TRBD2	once	TGTGCCAGCAGTTCTAGCGGGGGGGCACATGAGCAGTTCTTC	CASSSSGGAHEQFF
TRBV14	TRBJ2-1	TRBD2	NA	TGTGCCAGCAGCCAGGCCAGACTAGCAGGGCAGTTCTTC	CASSQARLAGQFF
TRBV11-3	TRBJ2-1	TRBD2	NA	TGTGCCAGCAGCTTTATGGGCGGGAGAGCCCGCGGGAGCTCCTACAATGAGCAGTTCTTC	CASSFMGGRARGSSYNEQFF